Following are 25 T cell receptor beta chains from one sample sequenced in a study of blood T cell repertoires in COVID-19. Data came from immunoSEQ multiplex PCR; TCRdb stores just in-frame clones and leaves some out. This table holds roughly 100,000 clones, around nine tenths found once. Sequenced sample: peripheral blood. These receptors originate from a man in his fifties or sixties with active COVID-19.

The genes are TRBV4-1 and TRBJ2-7; D is unresolved. The CDR3 extends over 15 amino acids. V lost 1 base, J lost 4 bases, and 14 bases lay in between. Per the germline V gene, CDR1 is MGHRA and CDR2 is YSYEKL. The CDR3, as DNA: TGCGCCAGCAGCCAAGGGTGGCTTCCAAGTTACGAGCAGTACTTC. Translated: CASSQGWLPSYEQYF.

J is TRBJ1-5 and V is TRBV12-3 or TRBV12-4; a possible D gene is TRBD1 (5 bases). The CDR3 has 12 amino acids. V was clipped by 1 base and J by 10 bases, with 8 bases between them. The CDR3 DNA follows: TGTGCCAGCAGTTTAGAAGACAGCCCCCAGCATTTT. This translates into CASSLEDSPQHF.

For the CDR3, the DNA is TGTGCCAGCAGTGAAGGCAGCTCCTACAATGAGCAGTTCTTC. Amino acids: CASSEGSSYNEQFF. The chain combines TRBV2 with TRBJ2-1, with no clear D. The CDR3 is 14 amino acids. Germline CDR1 is SNHLY and CDR2 is FYNNEI. With 1 base removed from V and 0 bases from J, the gap between germline ends came to 4 bases.

This chain joins TRBV7-9 and TRBJ1-6; 7 nucleotides agree with TRBD1. This CDR3 has 15 residues. The germline V gene has CDR1 SEHNR and CDR2 FQNEAQ (reference sequence). V gave up 1 base and J gave up 5 bases; unmatched junction bases: 2. The CDR3 protein is CASSLGQGNNSPLHF. Written as DNA, the CDR3 is TGTGCCAGCAGCTTAGGACAGGGCAATAATTCACCCCTCCACTTT.

The table lists this clone with a count of one. This chain links TRBV5-1 with TRBJ2-7; D possibly corresponds to TRBD2 (5 bases). This CDR3 region has 14 residues. The germline V gene encodes CDR1 SGHRS and CDR2 YFSETQ. V dropped 4 bases and J dropped 6 bases, with 17 bases sitting between them. The CDR3 bases are TGCGCCAGCAGCCCCCGGGTTAGCGAGTTCGAGCAGTACTTC. Encoded protein: CASSPRVSEFEQYF.

The chain employs TRBV6-2 or TRBV6-3 and TRBJ1-6; D not resolved. Trimming took 4 bases from V and 0 from J, leaving 13 bases between them. The germline CDR1 and CDR2 sequences are MNHEY and SVGEGT. This CDR3 is 17 amino acids long. The CDR3 loop reads CASSFARGGSYNSPLHF. The DNA for the CDR3 is TGTGCCAGCAGTTTCGCCAGAGGAGGCTCCTATAATTCACCCCTCCACTTT.

This sequence joins TRBV7-8 and TRBJ2-7, with 9 nucleotides matching TRBD1. V dropped 2 bases and J dropped 3; count of bases not matched to a gene: 5. Germline assignment: CDR1 SGHVS and CDR2 FQNEAQ. The CDR3 extends over 15 amino acids. This CDR3 is CASSLLGTGIYEQYF. Written as DNA, the CDR3 is TGTGCCAGCAGCTTACTTGGGACAGGGATCTACGAGCAGTACTTC. Full variable domain (missing parts from reference TRBV7-8 and TRBJ2-7): GAGVSQSPRYKVAKRGQDVALRCDPISGHVSLFWYQQALGQGPEFLTYFQNEAQLDKSGLPSDRFFAERPEGSVSTLKIQRTQQEDSAVYLCASSLLGTGIYEQYFGPGTRLTVT.

This chain connects TRBV19 to TRBJ2-7; D call uncertain. Trimming took 3 bases from V and 0 from J, leaving 12 bases between them. The CDR3 extends over 15 amino acids. Germline CDR1 LNHDA, CDR2 SQIVND (reference sequence). The DNA of the CDR3 is TGTGCCAGTAGTATGACACCCCGGATCTCCTACGAGCAGTACTTC. The encoded protein is CASSMTPRISYEQYF.

In this sample, this clone turned up many times. The V gene is TRBV7-6, the J gene TRBJ1-2, with 8 nucleotides matching TRBD1. The germline gives CDR1 SGHVS, CDR2 FNYEAQ. The V segment lost 3 bases and the J segment 0 bases; nucleotides outside the gene matches: 9. The CDR3 consists of 17 residues. CDR3 sequence reads: CASSFSDRVGANYGYTF. For the CDR3, the DNA is TGTGCCAGCAGCTTTTCGGACAGGGTGGGGGCTAACTATGGCTACACCTTC.

This sequence joins TRBV20-1 and TRBJ1-2; a possible D gene is TRBD1 (5 bases). The CDR3 has 13 amino acids. Germline values: CDR1 DFQATT, CDR2 SNEGSKA (reference sequence). Trimming shortened V by 3 bases and J by 2 bases, and 10 bases separated the two germline ends. The CDR3 DNA reads as TGCAGTGCTAGTGCAGGGTCGAACTATGGCTACACCTTC. This encodes CSASAGSNYGYTF.

This rearrangement joins TRBV27 to TRBJ2-5; 8 bases fit TRBD2. V shed 2 bases and J 1 base; nucleotides not matched to a gene: 3. There are 15 residues in the CDR3. In germline, CDR1 is MNHEY, CDR2 SMNVEV (reference sequence). The CDR3 region is CASSLPAGVQETQYF. In DNA, the CDR3 is TGTGCCAGCAGTTTACCAGCGGGGGTCCAAGAGACCCAGTACTTC.

The V call is TRBV4-2, the J call TRBJ1-2; TRBD1 aligns across 8 bases. This CDR3 has 17 residues. Looked up from germline, CDR1 is LGHNA and CDR2 is YNFKEQ. The trim removed 3 bases at V and 3 bases at J, leaving 12 bases unmatched. CDR3 loop: CASSQALRQGTDYGYTF. The CDR3 DNA sequence: TGTGCCAGCAGCCAGGCATTAAGACAGGGGACTGACTATGGCTACACCTTC.

The gene calls are TRBV11-2 and TRBJ2-7, with 7 bases identical to TRBD1. Losses at the gene ends were 6 bases for V and 2 bases for J; bases not matched to a gene: 10. Germline CDR1 and CDR2: SGHAT and FQNNGV. The CDR3 extends over 15 amino acids. The CDR3 loop reads CASSHQVTGTYEQYF. As DNA, the CDR3 is TGTGCCAGCAGTCATCAAGTGACAGGGACCTACGAGCAGTACTTC.

The chain uses TRBV18 and TRBJ2-2; TRBD2 matches at 7 bases. With 3 bases clipped from V and 0 bases from J, the junction kept 7 bases outside the gene matches. The CDR3 is 17 amino acids. CDR1 and CDR2 (germline): KGHSH, LQKENI. The CDR3 protein is CASSPLGTTANTGELFF. CDR3 in DNA: TGTGCCAGCTCACCCCTGGGGACTACCGCGAACACCGGGGAGCTGTTTTTT.

This clone was seen a handful of times. This rearrangement joins TRBV14 to TRBJ2-2; weak D call: TRBD2 (6 bases). There are 15 residues in the CDR3. V was clipped by 3 bases and J by 0 bases, with 8 bases between them. The germline V gene has CDR1 SGHDN and CDR2 FVKESK. CDR3 sequence reads: CASSHRGTNTGELFF. In nucleotides, the CDR3 is TGTGCCAGCAGCCACCGGGGGACGAACACCGGGGAGCTGTTTTTT. The full variable domain, with the rest looked up from reference TRBV14 and TRBJ2-2, is EAGVTQFPSHSVIEKGQTVTLRCDPISGHDNLYWYRRVMGKEIKFLLHFVKESKQDESGMPNNRFLAERTGGTYSTLKVQPAELEDSGVYFCASSHRGTNTGELFFGEGSRLTVL.

The chain recombines TRBV2 with TRBJ2-3; 15 positions match TRBD2. After removal of 7 bases from V and 7 bases from J, the junction contained 9 bases not matched to a gene. Germline CDR1 and CDR2: SNHLY and FYNNEI. The CDR3 covers 16 residues. CDR3 region: CASTQGLAGGSNTQYF. CDR3 sequence (DNA): TGTGCCAGCACCCAGGGACTAGCGGGGGGTTCTAATACGCAGTATTTT.

This chain joins TRBV6-1 and TRBJ1-1; maybe TRBD1 (6 bases). V was clipped by 4 bases and J by 0 bases, with 15 bases between them. Germline V CDR1 and CDR2: MNHNS, SASEGT. CDR3 length equals 16 residues. The CDR3 DNA sequence: TGTGCCAGCAGTGCAAACAGGGATATGATGAACACTGAAGCTTTCTTT. Translated: CASSANRDMMNTEAFF.

CDR3 loop: CASSLGQGRSPLHF. CDR3 coding DNA: TGCGCCAGCAGCTTAGGACAGGGGAGATCACCCCTCCACTTT. The V and J genes are TRBV5-1 and TRBJ1-6; TRBD1 matches at 9 bases. The CDR3 runs 14 residues. After removal of 2 bases from V and 10 bases from J, the junction contained 4 bases not matched to a gene. The germline V gene encodes CDR1 SGHRS and CDR2 YFSETQ.

J is TRBJ1-6 and V is TRBV7-3; no clear D gene. The CDR3 covers 14 residues. CDR1 and CDR2 from the germline V gene are SGHTA and FQGTGA. V was shortened by 3 bases and J by 9 bases, with 12 bases between the two germline ends. The CDR3 DNA reads as TGTGCCAGCAGCTTCGAGGGCTTGGGTTCACCCCTCCACTTT. It encodes CASSFEGLGSPLHF.

V is TRBV5-6 and J is TRBJ1-1; D is uncertain. From germline, CDR1 is SGHDT and CDR2 YYEEEE. The CDR3 is 16 residues long. V was cut by 0 bases and J by 1 base, with 13 bases left in between. Here the CDR3 reads CASSLDLANPNTEAFF. The DNA for the CDR3 is TGTGCCAGCAGCTTGGATTTAGCGAATCCGAACACTGAAGCTTTCTTT.

This clone came up many times. The chain uses TRBV3-1 (or the pseudogene TRBV3-2) and TRBJ2-7; 14 nucleotides line up with TRBD2. The CDR3 has 20 residues. From germline, CDR1 is LGHDT and CDR2 YNNKEL (reference sequence). Unmatched junction bases numbered 11, after V lost 1 base and J lost 0 bases. CDR3 loop: CASSQVDGTSGGLSSYEQYF. The CDR3 nucleotides read TGTGCCAGCAGCCAAGTGGACGGGACTAGCGGGGGCCTCAGCTCCTACGAGCAGTACTTC.

The chain links TRBV5-4 to TRBJ1-2; the D gene is possibly TRBD1 (5 bases). V was pared by 4 bases and J by 0 bases, with 16 bases between. The CDR3 is 16 amino acids. Germline V CDR1 and CDR2: SGHNT, YYREEE (reference sequence). CDR3 amino acids: CASSPARQTANYGYTF. CDR3 DNA sequence: TGTGCCAGCAGCCCTGCCCGGCAGACAGCTAACTATGGCTACACCTTC.

The chain uses TRBV2 and TRBJ2-7; a possible D gene is TRBD1 (5 bases). The V end was cut by 5 bases, the J end by 6 bases, with 17 bases between. The germline V gene has CDR1 SNHLY and CDR2 FYNNEI. The CDR3 consists of 14 residues. This CDR3 is CASSISGSVAEQYF. DNA for the CDR3: TGTGCCAGCAGTATCTCAGGGTCCGTCGCCGAGCAGTACTTC.

V is TRBV11-2 and J is TRBJ2-1, with 11 bases lining up with TRBD2. The CDR3 totals 16 residues. The germline gives CDR1 SGHAT, CDR2 FQNNGV. V shed 3 bases, J shed 6 bases, and the junction held 7 bases outside the gene matches. DNA of the CDR3: TGTGCCAGCAGCTTTGACCTAGCGGGGGGTATCAATGAGCAGTTCTTC. Its protein product is CASSFDLAGGINEQFF. Supplemented by reference TRBV11-2 and TRBJ2-1, the full variable domain reads EAGVAQSPRYKIIEKRQSVAFWCNPISGHATLYWYQQILGQGPKLLIQFQNNGVVDDSQLPKDRFSAERLKGVDSTLKIQPAKLEDSAVYLCASSFDLAGGINEQFFGPGTRLTVL.

This clone was counted once. CDR3 loop: CASSAGLAGVQETQYF. CDR3 bases: TGTGCCAGCAGCGCCGGACTAGCGGGGGTCCAAGAGACCCAGTACTTC. V usage is TRBV9 and J usage is TRBJ2-5; 13 bases are a match to TRBD2. This CDR3 spans 16 amino acids. With V trimmed by 3 bases and J by 1 base, 3 bases remained unmatched. Germline loops: CDR1 SGDLS, CDR2 YYNGEE.